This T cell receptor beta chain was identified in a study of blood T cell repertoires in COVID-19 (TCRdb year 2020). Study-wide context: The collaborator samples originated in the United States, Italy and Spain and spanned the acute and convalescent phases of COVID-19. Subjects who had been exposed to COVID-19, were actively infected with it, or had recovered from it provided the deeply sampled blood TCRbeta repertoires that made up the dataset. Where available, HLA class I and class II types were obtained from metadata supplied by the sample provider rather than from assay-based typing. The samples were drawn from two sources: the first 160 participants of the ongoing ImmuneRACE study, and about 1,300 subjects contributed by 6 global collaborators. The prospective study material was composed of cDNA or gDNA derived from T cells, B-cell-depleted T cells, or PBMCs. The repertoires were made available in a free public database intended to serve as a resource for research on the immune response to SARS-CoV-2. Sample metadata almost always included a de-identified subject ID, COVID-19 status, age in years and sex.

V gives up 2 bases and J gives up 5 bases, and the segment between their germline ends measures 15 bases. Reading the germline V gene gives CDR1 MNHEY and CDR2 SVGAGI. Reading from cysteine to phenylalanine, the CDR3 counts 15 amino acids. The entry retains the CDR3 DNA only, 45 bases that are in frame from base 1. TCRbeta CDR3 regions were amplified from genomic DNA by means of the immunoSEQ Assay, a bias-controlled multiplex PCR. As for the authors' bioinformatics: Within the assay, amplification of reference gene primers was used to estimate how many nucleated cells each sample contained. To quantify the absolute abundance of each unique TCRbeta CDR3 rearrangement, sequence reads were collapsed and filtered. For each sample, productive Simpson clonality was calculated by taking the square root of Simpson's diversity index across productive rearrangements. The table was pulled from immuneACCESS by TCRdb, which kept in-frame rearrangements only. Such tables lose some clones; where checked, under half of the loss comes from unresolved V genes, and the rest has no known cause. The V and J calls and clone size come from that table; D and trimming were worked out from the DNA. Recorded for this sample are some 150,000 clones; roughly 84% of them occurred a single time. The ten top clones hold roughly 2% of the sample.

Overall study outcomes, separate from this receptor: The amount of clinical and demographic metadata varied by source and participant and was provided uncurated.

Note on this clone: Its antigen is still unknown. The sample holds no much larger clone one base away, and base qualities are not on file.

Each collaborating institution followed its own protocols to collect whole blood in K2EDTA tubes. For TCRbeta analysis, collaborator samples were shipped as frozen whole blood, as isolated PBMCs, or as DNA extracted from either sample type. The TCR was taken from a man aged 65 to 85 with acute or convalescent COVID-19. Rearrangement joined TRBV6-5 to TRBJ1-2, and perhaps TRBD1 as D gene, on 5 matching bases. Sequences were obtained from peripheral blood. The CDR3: CASSYGAGPGYGYTF. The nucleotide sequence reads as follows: TGTGCCAGCAGTTACGGAGCCGGCCCAGGGTATGGCTACACCTTC.